The 9 T cell receptor beta chains below were found in one sample sequenced in a study of shared clonotypes between healthy human individuals. Terminally differentiated effector memory CD45RA+ cells were excluded from the naive CD8 cells, which were CD45RO-negative and positively selected for CCR7. Produced via immunoSEQ multiplex PCR; TCRdb's table is partial and in-frame only. The sample has under 600,000 clones, roughly 98% seen once. The sequenced sample consisted of naive CD8+ T cells sorted from blood. The receptors come from a man between 25 and 39 years old in good health.

The chain uses TRBV11-2 and TRBJ2-7; unclear D gene. V lost 1 base and J 5 bases, leaving 6 bases between the germline ends. The CDR3 has 12 amino acids. The germline V gene encodes CDR1 SGHAT and CDR2 FQNNGV. CDR3 loop: CASSLVYDEQYF. CDR3 nucleotide sequence: TGTGCCAGCAGCTTAGTTTACGACGAGCAGTACTTC.

The chain joins TRBV29-1 to TRBJ2-5, with TRBD1 matching over 9 bases. Germline loops: CDR1 SQVTM, CDR2 ANQGSEA. The CDR3 is 13 amino acids. Trimming at V came to 7 bases and at J to 1 base, leaving 4 bases not matched to a gene. The CDR3 DNA is TGCAGCGCCCGACAGGGGGTCCAAGAGACCCAGTACTTC. Its translation is CSARQGVQETQYF.

This chain joins TRBV6-1 and TRBJ2-1; 12 bases are a match to TRBD1. J was trimmed by 4 bases and V by 4 bases; bases with no gene match: 8. Germline CDR1 is MNHNS and CDR2 is SASEGT. The CDR3 runs to 17 residues. Here the CDR3 DNA reads TGTGCCAGCAGTGGCCGCGGGACAGGGGGCTGGTACAATGAGCAGTTCTTC. It yields the protein CASSGRGTGGWYNEQFF.

The chain links TRBV9 to TRBJ2-7, with 10 bases fitting TRBD2. Germline lookup yields CDR1 SGDLS and CDR2 YYNGEE. This CDR3 region has 15 residues. With 2 bases clipped from V and 5 bases from J, the junction kept 7 bases outside the gene matches. The CDR3 region is CASSVFGLAGDEQYF. The CDR3 DNA follows: TGTGCCAGCAGCGTTTTTGGGCTAGCGGGAGACGAGCAGTACTTC. Variable domain in full (rest from reference TRBV9 and TRBJ2-7): DSGVTQTPKHLITATGQRVTLRCSPRSGDLSVYWYQQSLDQGLQFLIQYYNGEERAKGNILERFSAQQFPDLHSELNLSSLELGDSALYFCASSVFGLAGDEQYFGPGTRLTVT.

This chain joins TRBV13 and TRBJ2-3, with D uncertain. CDR3 size: 13 residues. Germline V gene data show CDR1 as PRHDT and CDR2 as FYEKMQ (reference sequence). With 0 bases removed from V and 5 bases from J, the gap between germline ends came to 6 bases. CDR3 region: CASSLGRGDTQYF. In DNA, the CDR3 is TGTGCCAGCAGCTTAGGCCGAGGAGATACGCAGTATTTT.

The rearrangement joins TRBV9 to TRBJ2-7; D assignment may be TRBD1 or TRBD2 (5 bases each). CDR1 and CDR2 (germline): SGDLS, YYNGEE. The CDR3 has 13 residues. V lost 4 bases, J lost 6 bases, and 14 bases lay in between. The CDR3 protein is CASSLGPLAEQYF. DNA for the CDR3: TGTGCCAGCAGCCTGGGACCCCTCGCCGAGCAGTACTTC. The full variable domain, its missing parts supplied by reference TRBV9 and TRBJ2-7, is DSGVTQTPKHLITATGQRVTLRCSPRSGDLSVYWYQQSLDQGLQFLIQYYNGEERAKGNILERFSAQQFPDLHSELNLSSLELGDSALYFCASSLGPLAEQYFGPGTRLTVT.

About this clone: At one end the junction does not follow the germline gene, possibly because of a read error. This chain joins TRBV7-8 and TRBJ1-5; no clear D. Germline values: CDR1 SGHVS, CDR2 FQNEAQ. The CDR3 is 14 residues long. The DNA for the CDR3 is TGTGCCACCAGCACATCCGTATGGGATCAGCCCCAGCATTTT. Protein product: CATSTSVWDQPQHF.

This sequence joins TRBV6-5 and TRBJ1-5; 9 nucleotides agree with TRBD1. Per the germline V gene, CDR1 is MNHEY and CDR2 is SVGAGI. This CDR3 has 16 amino acids. The trim removed 3 bases at V and 5 bases at J, leaving 8 bases unmatched. In DNA form, the CDR3 reads TGTGCCAGCAGTTATTACGGGACAGGGTTAGATCAGCCCCAGCATTTT. Protein: CASSYYGTGLDQPQHF.

The rearrangement uses TRBV5-1 and TRBJ2-1, with D possibly TRBD1 on 6 matching bases. The CDR3 contains 14 residues. Trimming shortened V by 6 bases and J by 5 bases, and 15 bases separated the two germline ends. Looked up from germline, CDR1 is SGHRS and CDR2 is YFSETQ. The CDR3 region has the DNA TGCGCCAGCACCAGACAGGAAGAACACAATGAGCAGTTCTTC. This sequence encodes CASTRQEEHNEQFF.